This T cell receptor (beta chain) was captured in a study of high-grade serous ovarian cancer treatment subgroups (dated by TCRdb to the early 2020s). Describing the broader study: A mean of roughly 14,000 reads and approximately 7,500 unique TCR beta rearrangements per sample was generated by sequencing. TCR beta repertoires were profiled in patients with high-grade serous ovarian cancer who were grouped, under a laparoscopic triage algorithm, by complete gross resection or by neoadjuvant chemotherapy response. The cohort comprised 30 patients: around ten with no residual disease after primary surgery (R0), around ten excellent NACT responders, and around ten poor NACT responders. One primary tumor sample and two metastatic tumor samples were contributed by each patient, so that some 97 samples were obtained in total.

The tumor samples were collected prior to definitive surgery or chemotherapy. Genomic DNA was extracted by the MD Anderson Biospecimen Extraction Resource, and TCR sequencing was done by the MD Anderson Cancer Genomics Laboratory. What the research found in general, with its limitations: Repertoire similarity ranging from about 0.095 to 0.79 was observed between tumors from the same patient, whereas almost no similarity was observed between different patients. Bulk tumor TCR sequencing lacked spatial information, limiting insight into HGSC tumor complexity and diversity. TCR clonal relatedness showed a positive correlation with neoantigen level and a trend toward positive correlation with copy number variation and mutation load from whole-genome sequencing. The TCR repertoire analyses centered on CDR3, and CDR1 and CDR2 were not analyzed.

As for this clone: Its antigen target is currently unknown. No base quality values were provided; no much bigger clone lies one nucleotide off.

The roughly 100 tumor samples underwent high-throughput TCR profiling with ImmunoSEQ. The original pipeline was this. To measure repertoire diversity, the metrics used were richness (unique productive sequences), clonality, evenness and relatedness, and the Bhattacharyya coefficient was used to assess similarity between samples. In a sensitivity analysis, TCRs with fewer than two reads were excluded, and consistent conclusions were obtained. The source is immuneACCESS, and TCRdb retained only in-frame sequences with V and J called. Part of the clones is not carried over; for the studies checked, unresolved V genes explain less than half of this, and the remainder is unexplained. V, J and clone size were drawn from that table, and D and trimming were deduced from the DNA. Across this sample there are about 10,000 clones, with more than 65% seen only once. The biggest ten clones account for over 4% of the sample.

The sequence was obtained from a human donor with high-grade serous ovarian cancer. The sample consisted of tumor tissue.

The DNA is TGTGCTAGTGGTTTTACACGTACTAGCGGGATGCTCTACAATGAGCAGTTCTTC. Its amino acids are CASGFTRTSGMLYNEQFF. Recombination connected TRBV12-5 to TRBJ2-1; the central 10 bases match TRBD2. The germline V and J ends show losses of 3 bases and 3 bases respectively, and no gene match explains 11 bases of the junction. Inclusive of the bounding cysteine and phenylalanine, the CDR3 is 18 residues long. Only the CDR3 region is kept as DNA, spanning 54 bases read in frame from base 1. As encoded in the germline V gene, CDR1 is LGHNT while CDR2 is FRNRAP.